This TCR beta chain was recovered during a study of beta chain features in type 1 diabetes. Per the germline V gene, CDR1 is SGHRS and CDR2 is YFSETQ. The ends lost 7 bases at V and 0 bases at J; junction bases unmatched: 4. The CDR3 runs to 13 residues. What was sequenced were expressed TCRB transcripts, since all of the isolated RNA had been reverse transcribed. Measured with immunoSEQ multiplex PCR; TCRdb has only the in-frame clones, and not every one. In the table there are 350,000 to 450,000 clones, around 13% of which are singletons. Sorting gave populations that all exceeded 98% purity. This clone was counted only a few times.

The chain carries TRBV5-1 and TRBJ2-7; the match to TRBD1 covers 7 bases. This clonotype originated in a man younger than 45 in good health. Source material: naive CD4+ T cells from blood. The CDR3 sequence: CASGHRGSYEQYF. The DNA of the CDR3 is TGCGCCAGCGGCCACAGGGGCTCCTACGAGCAGTACTTC. The full variable domain, in which reference TRBV5-1 and TRBJ2-7 provide the parts outside the CDR3, is KAGVTQTPRYLIKTRGQQVTLSCSPISGHRSVSWYQQTPGQGLQFLFEYFSETQRNKGNFPGRFSGRQFSNSRSEMNVSTLELGDSALYLCASGHRGSYEQYFGPGTRLTVT.